The sequence of this T cell receptor (beta chain) was determined in a study of PD-1 blockade in mismatch repair-deficient tumors. TCRdb's table, derived via immunoSEQ multiplex PCR, lists solely in-frame clones and lacks some. The data show around 48,000 clones, over 65% seen once. The CDR3 consists of 13 residues. Trimming pared 6 bases from V and 6 bases from J, leaving 14 bases between. The germline gives CDR1 MNHEY, CDR2 SVGAGI. This receptor was taken from an adult with mismatch repair-deficient cancer. J is TRBJ1-2 and V is TRBV6-5; D might be TRBD1 (6 bases). The sample here was peripheral blood, taken 4 weeks after starting pembrolizumab. The chain's CDR3 is CASSQQGPHGYTF. As DNA, the CDR3 is TGTGCCAGCAGCCAACAGGGTCCGCATGGCTACACCTTC.